A single sample gave rise to the 18 T cell receptor beta chains below, sequenced in a study of cytomegalovirus exposure and HLA in healthy donors. PCR employed 60 Vbeta and 13 Jbeta primers. Here immunoSEQ multiplex PCR was the method, and the copy in TCRdb shows in-frame clones only, minus some. The table shows some 100,000 clones, with approximately 68% occurring only once. The specimen was PBMCs. These TCRs come from a woman younger than 30 in good health and CMV-seropositive.

The chain joins TRBV7-2 to TRBJ1-1; 9 bases line up with TRBD1. This CDR3 comprises 14 residues. Germline V gene data show CDR1 as SGHTA and CDR2 as FQGNSA. The junction had 6 bases not matched to a gene; V was cut back by 5 bases and J by 5 bases. As DNA, the CDR3 is TGTGCCAGCAGCGCAGGGACAGGGTTTACTGAAGCTTTCTTT. As protein: CASSAGTGFTEAFF.

This clone appeared a few times. V is TRBV6-6 and J is TRBJ2-3; 7 positions match TRBD2. V was clipped by 2 bases and J by 4 bases; unmatched bases: 3. CDR3 length equals 14 residues. Germline V gives CDR1 MNHNY, CDR2 SVGAGI (reference sequence). CDR3 bases: TGTGCCAGCAGTTACCTAGCGGCCTCAGATACGCAGTATTTT. Its protein product is CASSYLAASDTQYF.

J is TRBJ1-2 and V is TRBV23-1; 9 bases line up with TRBD1. TRBV23-1 is an open reading frame, and its role is uncertain. Losses at the gene ends were 2 bases for V and 2 bases for J; bases not matched to a gene: 6. The CDR3 consists of 16 residues. This CDR3 reads CASSQTPGQGNYGYTF. The CDR3, as DNA: TGCGCCAGCAGTCAAACCCCTGGACAGGGGAACTATGGCTACACCTTC.

The rearrangement links TRBV27 to TRBJ2-7, with D tentatively TRBD1 (6 bases). The CDR3 loop spans 14 amino acids. V was shortened by 1 base and J by 3 bases, with 10 bases between the two germline ends. CDR1 is MNHEY and CDR2 is SMNVEV in the germline V gene (reference sequence). The CDR3 coding sequence is TGTGCCAGCAGTTTATTGGTCAGGGGCTACGAGCAGTACTTC. Amino acid sequence: CASSLLVRGYEQYF.

This clone has only a few counts. This chain connects TRBV7-8 to TRBJ2-7, with 7 bases fitting TRBD1. CDR1 is SGHVS, CDR2 FQNEAQ, per germline. V shed 5 bases, J shed 0 bases, and the junction held 4 bases outside the gene matches. There are 14 residues in the CDR3. CDR3 sequence reads: CASSQRTGSYEQYF. CDR3 DNA: TGTGCCAGCAGCCAGAGGACAGGCTCCTACGAGCAGTACTTC.

Notes on this clone: At one end the junction does not follow the germline gene, possibly because of a read error. The J gene is TRBJ2-5, the V gene TRBV7-7; D is uncertain. The CDR3 loop spans 13 amino acids. Germline CDR1 is SSHAT and CDR2 is FNYEAQ (reference sequence). CDR3 sequence: CASSFQVQETQYF. The DNA for the CDR3 is TGTGCTAGCAGTTTTCAGGTTCAAGAGACCCAGTACTTC.

The chain carries TRBV7-9 and TRBJ2-1, with 9 nucleotides matching TRBD2. V gave up 3 bases and J gave up 6 bases; unmatched junction bases: 9. This CDR3 is 16 amino acids long. From germline, CDR1 is SEHNR and CDR2 FQNEAQ (reference sequence). Here the CDR3 reads CASSFSGSRTSNEQFF. CDR3 sequence (DNA): TGTGCCAGCAGCTTTAGCGGGAGCCGGACTTCCAATGAGCAGTTCTTC.

V usage is TRBV5-1 and J usage is TRBJ2-7; 10 nucleotides line up with TRBD2. The CDR3 length is 17 residues. Per the germline V gene, CDR1 is SGHRS and CDR2 is YFSETQ. V trimming: 1 base; J trimming: 0 bases; junction bases outside the gene matches: 7. This CDR3 is CASSLRLAGGLSYEQYF. CDR3 coding DNA: TGCGCCAGCAGCTTGAGATTAGCGGGAGGACTCTCCTACGAGCAGTACTTC. The entire variable domain, with the rest obtained from reference TRBV5-1 and TRBJ2-7, is as follows: KAGVTQTPRYLIKTRGQQVTLSCSPISGHRSVSWYQQTPGQGLQFLFEYFSETQRNKGNFPGRFSGRQFSNSRSEMNVSTLELGDSALYLCASSLRLAGGLSYEQYFGPGTRLTVT.

The rearrangement joins TRBV10-3 to TRBJ2-3; D remains unclear. The CDR3 is 14 residues long. CDR1 ENHRY and CDR2 SYGVKD come from the germline V gene. V was cut by 2 bases and J by 5 bases, with 11 bases left in between. This CDR3 is CAISETSGRDTQYF. CDR3 nucleotide sequence: TGTGCCATCAGTGAGACCTCTGGGCGAGATACGCAGTATTTT.

V is TRBV23-1 and J is TRBJ1-4; the D is unclear. TRBV23-1 is reported as an ORF; its role is uncertain. The CDR3 is made up of 21 amino acids. Trimming pared 2 bases from V and 0 bases from J, leaving 25 bases between. This CDR3 is CASSQNLAEEVQAATNEKLFF. Here the CDR3 DNA reads TGCGCCAGCAGTCAAAATCTAGCCGAAGAGGTCCAGGCTGCAACTAATGAAAAACTGTTTTTT.

This clone was detected only once. This chain links TRBV27 with TRBJ2-7; TRBD2 agrees at 13 bases. Germline trimming cut 6 bases from V and 1 base from J; bases unmatched to any gene: 6. This CDR3 region has 16 residues. CDR1 MNHEY and CDR2 SMNVEV come from the germline V gene (reference sequence). This chain's CDR3 is CASSQPGLAGSYEQYF. The CDR3 DNA is TGTGCCAGCAGCCAACCGGGACTAGCGGGGTCCTACGAGCAGTACTTC.

The chain joins TRBV9 to TRBJ2-5; TRBD1 agrees at 11 bases. Germline trimming cut 3 bases from V and 5 bases from J; bases unmatched to any gene: 9. The CDR3 runs 16 residues. Germline CDR1 is SGDLS and CDR2 is YYNGEE. The chain's CDR3 is CASSATDRGHRETQYF. DNA of the CDR3: TGTGCCAGCAGCGCCACGGACAGGGGGCATCGGGAGACCCAGTACTTC. The complete variable domain, with remaining parts taken from reference TRBV9 and TRBJ2-5, reads DSGVTQTPKHLITATGQRVTLRCSPRSGDLSVYWYQQSLDQGLQFLIQYYNGEERAKGNILERFSAQQFPDLHSELNLSSLELGDSALYFCASSATDRGHRETQYFGPGTRLLVL.

This clone was seen just once. The chain uses TRBV20-1 and TRBJ2-7; D might be TRBD2 (5 bases). The CDR3 has 11 amino acids. Germline V gene sequence: CDR1 DFQATT, CDR2 SNEGSKA (reference sequence). Trimming took 5 bases from V and 7 from J, leaving 12 bases between them. CDR3 bases: TGCAGTGCTTACCCTGGGGAGGAGCAGTACTTC. It specifies CSAYPGEEQYF.

The chain uses TRBV27 and TRBJ2-2; maybe TRBD1 (5 bases). Trimming removed 5 bases at V and 1 base at J, with 11 bases between. CDR1 MNHEY and CDR2 SMNVEV come from the germline V gene (reference sequence). The CDR3 length is 15 residues. The CDR3 region has the DNA TGTGCCAGCAGTCGATCTACAGGGAACACCGGGGAGCTGTTTTTT. This encodes CASSRSTGNTGELFF.

In this sample, this clone turned up once. The CDR3 region has the DNA TGTGCCATCATGGAGACTGCGGACAGGGGGGTTTACGAGCAGTACTTC. Translating it yields CAIMETADRGVYEQYF. The chain has TRBV28 and TRBJ2-5; 10 bases align to TRBD1. The DNA matches TRBJ2-7 better at its end, which makes the J call doubtful. The CDR3 extends over 16 amino acids. Per the germline V gene, CDR1 is MDHEN and CDR2 is SYDVKM.

The table lists this clone with a few counts. This chain links TRBV5-4 with TRBJ1-5; D gene uncertain. CDR1 is SGHNT, CDR2 YYREEE, per germline (reference sequence). The CDR3 consists of 12 residues. Trimming left V 2 bases short and J 6 bases short, with 6 bases between. Here the CDR3 DNA reads TGTGCCAGCAGCTTCTTCGGTCAGCCCCAGCATTTT. Its protein product is CASSFFGQPQHF. The variable domain in full, with the rest retrieved from reference TRBV5-4 and TRBJ1-5, is ETGVTQSPTHLIKTRGQQVTLRCSSQSGHNTVSWYQQALGQGPQFIFQYYREEENGRGNFPPRFSGLQFPNYSSELNVNALELDDSALYLCASSFFGQPQHFGDGTRLSIL.

The V and J genes are TRBV19 and TRBJ1-5, with D unresolved. The CDR3 totals 13 residues. V was pared by 9 bases and J by 9 bases, with 18 bases between. The germline gives CDR1 LNHDA, CDR2 SQIVND (reference sequence). The CDR3 spells CASRGAATLPQHF. CDR3 bases: TGTGCCAGCCGCGGAGCGGCTACACTGCCCCAGCATTTT. Full variable domain (remainder filled in from reference TRBV19 and TRBJ1-5): DGGITQSPKYLFRKEGQNVTLSCEQNLNHDAMYWYRQDPGQGLRLIYYSQIVNDFQKGDIAEGYSVSREKKESFPLTVTSAQKNPTAFYLCASRGAATLPQHFGDGTRLSIL.

The count of this clone is one. The chain recombines TRBV28 with TRBJ1-1; no firm D call. V was shortened by 6 bases and J by 0 bases, with 8 bases between the two germline ends. Germline CDR1 reads MDHEN; CDR2 reads SYDVKM. The CDR3 loop spans 13 amino acids. CDR3 in DNA: TGTGCCAGCAGGACGGGGATGAACACTGAAGCTTTCTTT. Protein: CASRTGMNTEAFF.